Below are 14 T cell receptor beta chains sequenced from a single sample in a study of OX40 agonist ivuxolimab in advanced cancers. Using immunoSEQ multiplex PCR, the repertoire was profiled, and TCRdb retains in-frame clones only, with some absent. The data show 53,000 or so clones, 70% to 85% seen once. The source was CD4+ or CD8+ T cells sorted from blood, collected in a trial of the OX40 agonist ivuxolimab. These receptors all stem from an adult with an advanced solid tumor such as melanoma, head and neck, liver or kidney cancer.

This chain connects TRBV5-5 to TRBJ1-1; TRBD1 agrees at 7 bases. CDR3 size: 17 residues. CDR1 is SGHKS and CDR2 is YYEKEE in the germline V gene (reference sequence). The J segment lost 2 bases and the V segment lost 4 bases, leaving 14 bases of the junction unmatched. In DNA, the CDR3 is TGTGCCAGCAGCGGAAAGGCAGCGGACAGGTATAACACTGAAGCTTTCTTT. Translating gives CASSGKAADRYNTEAFF. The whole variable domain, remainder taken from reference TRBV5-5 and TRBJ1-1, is DAGVTQSPTHLIKTRGQQVTLRCSPISGHKSVSWYQQVLGQGPQFIFQYYEKEERGRGNFPDRFSARQFPNYSSELNVNALLLGDSALYLCASSGKAADRYNTEAFFGQGTRLTVV.

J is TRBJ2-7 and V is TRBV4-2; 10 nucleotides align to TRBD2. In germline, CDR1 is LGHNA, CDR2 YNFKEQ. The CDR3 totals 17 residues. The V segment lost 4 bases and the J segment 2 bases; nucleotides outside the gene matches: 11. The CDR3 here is CASSRLPTSGTPYEQYF. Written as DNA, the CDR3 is TGTGCCAGCAGCCGATTACCCACTAGCGGGACCCCCTACGAGCAGTACTTC.

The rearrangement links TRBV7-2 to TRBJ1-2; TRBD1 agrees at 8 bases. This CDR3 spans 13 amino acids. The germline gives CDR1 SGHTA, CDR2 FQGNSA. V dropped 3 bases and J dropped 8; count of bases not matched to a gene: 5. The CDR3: CASSFGQGRGYTF. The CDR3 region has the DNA TGTGCCAGCAGCTTCGGACAGGGAAGAGGCTACACCTTC.

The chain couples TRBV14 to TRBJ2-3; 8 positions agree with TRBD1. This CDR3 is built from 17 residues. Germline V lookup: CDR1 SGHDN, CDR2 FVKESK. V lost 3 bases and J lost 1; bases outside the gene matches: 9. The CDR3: CASSHPGGDTGTDTQYF. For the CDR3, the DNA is TGTGCCAGCAGCCATCCAGGGGGCGACACGGGCACAGATACGCAGTATTTT.

The CDR3 coding sequence is TGTGCCAGCAGCCTCGGGGGGTACTCTGGGGCCAACGTCCTGACTTTC. Translating gives CASSLGGYSGANVLTF. The chain carries TRBV14 and TRBJ2-6; 7 bases are shared with TRBD2. The germline gives CDR1 SGHDN, CDR2 FVKESK. Trimming cost V 4 bases and J 0 bases; bases outside gene matches: 3. The CDR3 extends over 16 amino acids.

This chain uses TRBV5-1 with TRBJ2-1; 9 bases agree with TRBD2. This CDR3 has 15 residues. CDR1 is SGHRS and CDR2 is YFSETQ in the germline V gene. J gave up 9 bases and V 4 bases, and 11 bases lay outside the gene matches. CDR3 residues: CASSLTSGRFSEQFF. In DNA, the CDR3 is TGCGCCAGCAGCCTGACTAGCGGAAGATTTAGTGAGCAGTTCTTC. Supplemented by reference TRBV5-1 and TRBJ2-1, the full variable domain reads KAGVTQTPRYLIKTRGQQVTLSCSPISGHRSVSWYQQTPGQGLQFLFEYFSETQRNKGNFPGRFSGRQFSNSRSEMNVSTLELGDSALYLCASSLTSGRFSEQFFGPGTRLTVL.

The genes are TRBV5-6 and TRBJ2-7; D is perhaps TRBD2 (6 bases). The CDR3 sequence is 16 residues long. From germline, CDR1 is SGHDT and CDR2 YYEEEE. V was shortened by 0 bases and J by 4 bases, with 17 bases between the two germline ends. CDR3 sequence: CASSLVGLASGYEQYF. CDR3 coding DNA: TGTGCCAGCAGCTTGGTCGGGCTAGCCAGCGGGTACGAGCAGTACTTC. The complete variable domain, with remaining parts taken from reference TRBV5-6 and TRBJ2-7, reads DAGVTQSPTHLIKTRGQQVTLRCSPKSGHDTVSWYQQALGQGPQFIFQYYEEEERQRGNFPDRFSGHQFPNYSSELNVNALLLGDSALYLCASSLVGLASGYEQYFGPGTRLTVT.

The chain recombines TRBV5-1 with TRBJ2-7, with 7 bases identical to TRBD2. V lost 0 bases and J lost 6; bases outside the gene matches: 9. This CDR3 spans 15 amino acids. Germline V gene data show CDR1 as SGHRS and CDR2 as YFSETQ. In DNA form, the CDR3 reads TGCGCCAGCAGCTTGGGGCGCGGGAGCGGTCGCGAGCAGTACTTC. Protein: CASSLGRGSGREQYF.

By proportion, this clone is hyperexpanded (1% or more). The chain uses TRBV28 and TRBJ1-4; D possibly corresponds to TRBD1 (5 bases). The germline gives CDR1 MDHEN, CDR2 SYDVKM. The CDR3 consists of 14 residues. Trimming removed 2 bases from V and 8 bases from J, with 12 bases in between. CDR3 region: CASSLPGAAEKLFF. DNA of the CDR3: TGTGCCAGCAGTTTACCCGGGGCGGCCGAAAAACTGTTTTTT. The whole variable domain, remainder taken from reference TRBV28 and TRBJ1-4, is DVKVTQSSRYLVKRTGEKVFLECVQDMDHENMFWYRQDPGLGLRLIYFSYDVKMKEKGDIPEGYSVSREKKERFSLILESASTNQTSMYLCASSLPGAAEKLFFGSGTQLSVL.

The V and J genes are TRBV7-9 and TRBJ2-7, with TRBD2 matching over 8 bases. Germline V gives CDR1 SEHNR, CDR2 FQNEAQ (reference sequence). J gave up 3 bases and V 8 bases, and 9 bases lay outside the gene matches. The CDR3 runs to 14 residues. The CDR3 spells CASGLAGGLYEQYF. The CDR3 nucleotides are TGTGCCAGCGGTCTTGCGGGAGGTCTCTACGAGCAGTACTTC.

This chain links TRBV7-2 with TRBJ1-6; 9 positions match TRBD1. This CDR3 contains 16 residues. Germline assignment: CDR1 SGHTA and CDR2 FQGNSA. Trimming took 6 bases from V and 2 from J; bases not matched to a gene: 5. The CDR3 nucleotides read TGTGCCAGCAGATCCGACAGGGGGACCTATAATTCACCCCTCCACTTT. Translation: CASRSDRGTYNSPLHF.

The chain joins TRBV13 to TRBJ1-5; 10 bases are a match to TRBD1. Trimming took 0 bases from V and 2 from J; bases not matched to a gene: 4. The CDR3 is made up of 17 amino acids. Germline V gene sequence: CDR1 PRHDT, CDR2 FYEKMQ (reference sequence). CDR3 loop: CASSLGTGGGGNQPQHF. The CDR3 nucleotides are TGTGCCAGCAGCTTAGGGACAGGGGGCGGAGGCAATCAGCCCCAGCATTTT.

CDR3 nucleotides: TGTGCCAGCAGTTTTTCAGGGTTTCGGAATCAGCCCCAGCATTTT. Translating gives CASSFSGFRNQPQHF. The rearrangement joins TRBV28 to TRBJ1-5; tentatively, D is TRBD1 (5 bases). V lost 3 bases and J 4 bases, leaving 13 bases between the germline ends. The germline V gene encodes CDR1 MDHEN and CDR2 SYDVKM. This CDR3 region has 15 residues.

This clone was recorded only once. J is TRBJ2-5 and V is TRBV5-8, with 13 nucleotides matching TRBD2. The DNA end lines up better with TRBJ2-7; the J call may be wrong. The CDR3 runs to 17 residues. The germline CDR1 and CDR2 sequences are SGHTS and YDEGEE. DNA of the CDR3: TGTGCCAGCAGCCCCAGGTGGGGACTAGCGGGAACCTACGAGCAGTACTTC. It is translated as CASSPRWGLAGTYEQYF.